This TCR beta chain appears in the sequencing data of a study of cytomegalovirus exposure and HLA in healthy donors. CDR3 size: 12 residues. Trimming removed 0 bases at V and 5 bases at J, with 2 bases between. Germline values: CDR1 SGHAT, CDR2 FQNNGV. The PCR was carried out with 60 Vbeta primers and 13 Jbeta primers. TCRdb keeps only in-frame clones here, not all; method: immunoSEQ multiplex PCR. Among 93,000 or so clones listed, approximately 64% were seen once. Study observations and caveats: At a 0.05 false discovery rate, a later analysis found 16,951 TCR beta sequences to be associated with HLA alleles. The authors listed about 170 TCR beta chains as cytomegalovirus-associated.

This clone has just one count. The antigen remains unidentified. The sequence came from a woman aged 45-60 years in good health and CMV-seronegative. The sequenced sample was PBMCs. The chain recombines TRBV11-2 with TRBJ1-3, with unresolved D. DNA for the CDR3: TGTGCCAGCAGCTTAGACAGAAACACCATATATTTT. Protein: CASSLDRNTIYF.